The 17 T cell receptor beta chains given below trace back to one sample, sequenced in a study of response to subunit inactivated influenza vaccine. TCRdb re-called the RT-PCR reads through MiXCR, storing one row per CDR3 protein. The repertoire holds roughly 760,000 distinct CDR3 sequences, 21% seen once, with 9.5% to 13% in the top ten. Sequencing used PBMCs from blood, obtained 4 to 6 days after vaccination. These receptor sequences come from a middle-aged man who received an inactivated influenza vaccine.

Written as DNA, the CDR3 is TGCGCCAGCAGCCCTCTTACGGGGGGCCCCTACAATGAGCAGTTCTTC. This encodes CASSPLTGGPYNEQFF. V gene TRBV5-1 combines with J gene TRBJ2-1, with D perhaps matching TRBD2 (7 bases). This CDR3 region has 16 residues. Germline CDR1 SGHRS, CDR2 YFSETQ. The V and J ends lost 4 bases and 2 bases respectively, with 16 bases between them.

The chain combines TRBV5-6 with TRBJ2-1; D tentatively reads TRBD1 or TRBD2 (6 bases each). V dropped 0 bases and J dropped 0 bases, with 13 bases sitting between them. Germline CDR1 reads SGHDT; CDR2 reads YYEEEE. The CDR3 totals 17 residues. Here the CDR3 reads CASSLGGGQLSYNEQFF. The DNA of the CDR3 is TGTGCCAGCAGCTTGGGAGGGGGGCAGCTCTCCTACAATGAGCAGTTCTTC. Full variable domain (outside the CDR3, taken from reference TRBV5-6 and TRBJ2-1): DAGVTQSPTHLIKTRGQQVTLRCSPKSGHDTVSWYQQALGQGPQFIFQYYEEEERQRGNFPDRFSGHQFPNYSSELNVNALLLGDSALYLCASSLGGGQLSYNEQFFGPGTRLTVL.

This clonotype was observed a handful of times. The rearrangement links TRBV7-9 to TRBJ2-1; no reliable D call. Trimming stripped 3 bases from V and 0 bases from J, with 6 bases between. CDR1 and CDR2 (germline): SEHNR, FQNEAQ (reference sequence). The CDR3 covers 14 residues. In nucleotides, the CDR3 is TGTGCCAGCAGCTTCCCCAACTCCTACAATGAGCAGTTCTTC. It yields the protein CASSFPNSYNEQFF.

This clonotype was detected only a few times. The chain joins TRBV20-1 to TRBJ2-3; weak D call: TRBD2 (6 bases). This CDR3 comprises 15 residues. Germline V gives CDR1 DFQATT, CDR2 SNEGSKA (reference sequence). V lost 0 bases and J 6 bases, leaving 16 bases between the germline ends. The CDR3 is CSARDRRLGLDTQYF. Here the CDR3 DNA reads TGCAGTGCTAGAGATCGGAGGCTGGGACTGGATACGCAGTATTTT.

In its sample, this clonotype was seen many times. This rearrangement joins TRBV20-1 to TRBJ2-3; TRBD2 matches 7 bases. Germline values: CDR1 DFQATT, CDR2 SNEGSKA (reference sequence). The CDR3 totals 14 residues. As DNA, the CDR3 is TGCAGCAGGGAGGGAGCGGCAAGCACAGATACGCAGTATTTT. It is translated as CSREGAASTDTQYF.

The V call is TRBV18, the J call TRBJ1-1; D call uncertain. The germline V gene has CDR1 KGHSH and CDR2 LQKENI. V lost 3 bases to trimming and J lost 5 bases, with 10 bases between them. CDR3 length: 13 amino acids. The CDR3, as DNA: TGTGCCAGCTCACCTTTAGGGAGAACTGAAGCTTTCTTT. This gives the protein CASSPLGRTEAFF.

This clonotype was seen a few times. This sequence joins TRBV20-1 and TRBJ2-5; D is ambiguous. The length of the CDR3 is 13 residues. Deletions cut 0 bases from V and 2 bases from J, with 7 bases between. From germline, CDR1 is DFQATT and CDR2 SNEGSKA (reference sequence). The CDR3 sequence is CSARDVWQETQYF. The CDR3 DNA reads as TGCAGTGCTAGAGATGTATGGCAAGAGACCCAGTACTTC.

The chain has TRBV4-2 and TRBJ1-2, with 9 bases aligning to TRBD1. CDR3 length: 13 amino acids. Germline V gene sequence: CDR1 LGHNA, CDR2 YNFKEQ. J lost 9 bases, V lost 4 bases, and 6 bases had no gene match. CDR3 sequence (DNA): TGTGCCAGCAGCCGACAGGGGGATCGGAGCTACACCTTC. Its translation is CASSRQGDRSYTF.

This chain links TRBV5-1 with TRBJ2-3; 7 nucleotides line up with TRBD2. Germline V CDR1 and CDR2: SGHRS, YFSETQ. The CDR3 runs 14 residues. Trimming cost V 1 base and J 5 bases; bases outside gene matches: 4. CDR3 region: CASSLSSGEDTQYF. DNA of the CDR3: TGCGCCAGCAGCTTGTCGAGCGGGGAAGATACGCAGTATTTT. The full variable domain, rest sourced from reference TRBV5-1 and TRBJ2-3, is KAGVTQTPRYLIKTRGQQVTLSCSPISGHRSVSWYQQTPGQGLQFLFEYFSETQRNKGNFPGRFSGRQFSNSRSEMNVSTLELGDSALYLCASSLSSGEDTQYFGPGTRLTVL.

The chain has TRBV30 and TRBJ2-1; D uncertain. The V end lost 2 bases, the J end lost 0 bases, and 8 bases lay between the germline ends. From germline, CDR1 is GTSNPN and CDR2 SVGIG (reference sequence). The length of the CDR3 is 14 residues. CDR3 nucleotide sequence: TGTGCCTGGAGTCTCAGTAGCTCCTACAATGAGCAGTTCTTC. This gives the protein CAWSLSSSYNEQFF.

This clonotype has only a few counts. For the CDR3, the DNA is TGTGCCAGCAGTTTCCCACAGAATGGGGTTGGTGGGGGCACAGATACGCAGTATTTT. Protein: CASSFPQNGVGGGTDTQYF. This rearrangement joins TRBV28 to TRBJ2-3; D ambiguous. V was clipped by 3 bases and J by 1 base, with 23 bases between them. The germline V gene has CDR1 MDHEN and CDR2 SYDVKM. This CDR3 is 19 amino acids long. Looking up the rest from reference TRBV28 and TRBJ2-3 gives the full variable domain: DVKVTQSSRYLVKRTGEKVFLECVQDMDHENMFWYRQDPGLGLRLIYFSYDVKMKEKGDIPEGYSVSREKKERFSLILESASTNQTSMYLCASSFPQNGVGGGTDTQYFGPGTRLTVL.

The chain recombines TRBV19 with TRBJ1-5; D unresolved. V was pared by 7 bases and J by 4 bases, with 20 bases between. Germline CDR1 and CDR2: LNHDA and SQIVND (reference sequence). This CDR3 region has 16 residues. CDR3 DNA: TGTGCCAGTACCTCGTCCTGGAACGAGGGAAATCAGCCCCAGCATTTT. Translated: CASTSSWNEGNQPQHF.

The chain combines TRBV24-1 with TRBJ1-1; 8 positions match TRBD1. Germline V gene sequence: CDR1 KGHDR, CDR2 SFDVKD. The V and J ends lost 3 bases and 1 base, in that order; junction bases with no gene match: 3. The length of the CDR3 is 15 residues. The chain's CDR3 is CATSDGQGANTEAFF. The CDR3 coding sequence is TGTGCCACCAGTGATGGACAGGGAGCGAACACTGAAGCTTTCTTT.

This clonotype occurred a few times. V and J are TRBV20-1 and TRBJ2-5; perhaps TRBD2 as D (6 bases). Trimming cost V 6 bases and J 4 bases, with 21 bases left between them. The CDR3 extends over 15 amino acids. Germline assignment: CDR1 DFQATT and CDR2 SNEGSKA (reference sequence). For the CDR3, the DNA is TGCAGTGCGGGGTGGGCTAGCGTAGCGGCAGAGACCCAGTACTTC. It encodes CSAGWASVAAETQYF.

The chain couples TRBV18 to TRBJ2-6, with unresolved D. Per the germline V gene, CDR1 is KGHSH and CDR2 is LQKENI. The germline V and J ends were trimmed by 2 bases and 0 bases, with 5 bases remaining between them. There are 15 residues in the CDR3. CDR3 nucleotide sequence: TGTGCCAGCTCACCAAACGGCTCTGGGGCCAACGTCCTGACTTTC. This sequence encodes CASSPNGSGANVLTF.

This rearrangement joins TRBV5-1 to TRBJ2-1; 10 bases match TRBD2. The CDR3 has 16 amino acids. Unmatched junction bases numbered 9, after V lost 1 base and J lost 8 bases. Germline V gene lookup returns CDR1 SGHRS and CDR2 YFSETQ. The CDR3 reads CASSLFSSGRGDEQFF. The CDR3 bases are TGCGCCAGCAGCTTGTTTTCTAGCGGGAGAGGGGATGAGCAGTTCTTC.

This clonotype has a handful of counts. The chain combines TRBV29-1 with TRBJ1-3, with 10 bases aligning to TRBD1. Per germline, CDR1 SQVTM and CDR2 ANQGSEA. The CDR3 consists of 12 residues. CDR3 sequence reads: CGGQGSGNTIYF. CDR3 nucleotides: TGCGGGGGACAGGGGTCGGGAAACACCATATATTTT.